These T cell receptor beta chains were read from a single sample in a study of OX40 agonist ivuxolimab in advanced cancers. Here immunoSEQ multiplex PCR was the method, and the copy in TCRdb shows in-frame clones only, minus some. The sample records 65,000 to 70,000 clones, around 91% being singletons. The sample was CD4+ or CD8+ T cells sorted from blood, taken in a trial of the OX40 agonist ivuxolimab. The receptors come from an adult with an advanced solid tumor such as melanoma, head and neck, liver or kidney cancer. Each CDR3 is given with its conserved first and last residue. A D gene is named only where the DNA matches it firmly. Clone size, where shown, is once, few, many, or a class for clones that have expanded.

V,J,size,D,DNA,CDR3
TRBV11-3,TRBJ2-7,-,TRBD1,TGTGCCACTGGGACAGGGGGTTACGAGCAGTACTTC,CATGTGGYEQYF
TRBV27,TRBJ1-2,-,-,TGTGCCAGCAGAACCGGGACTGGGCCGTATGGCTACACCTTC,CASRTGTGPYGYTF
TRBV7-2,TRBJ2-2,-,-,TGTGCCAGCAGCTTAGGTTTCACCGGGGAGCTGTTTTTT,CASSLGFTGELFF
TRBV28,TRBJ2-7,-,TRBD1,TGTGCCAGCAGTTTAGGGACAGGGGACGAGCAGTACTTC,CASSLGTGDEQYF
TRBV7-6,TRBJ2-1,-,-,TGTGCCAGCAGCTTAAGGGGGTATGAGCAGTTCTTC,CASSLRGYEQFF
TRBV7-9,TRBJ2-7,-,-,TGTGCCAGCAGCTCCTGGGAGGCGGGGCCCTACGAGCAGTACTTC,CASSSWEAGPYEQYF
TRBV15,TRBJ1-4,-,TRBD1,TGTGCCACCAGCAGAGATTGGAAAAGACAGGGTGGGGATGAAAAACTGTTTTTT,CATSRDWKRQGGDEKLFF
TRBV7-9,TRBJ2-7,-,TRBD2,TGTGCCAGCAGCCCCCTTAGCGGGAGGGCCGGATCCTACGAGCAGTACTTC,CASSPLSGRAGSYEQYF
TRBV7-9,TRBJ2-3,-,-,TGTGCCAGCAGCCTCCCCTGGGATACGCAGTATTTT,CASSLPWDTQYF
TRBV5-4,TRBJ2-5,once,-,TGTGCCAGCAGCTTGGTTGCGGGAAAGGGAGAGACCCAGTACTTC,CASSLVAGKGETQYF
TRBV9,TRBJ2-4,-,-,TGTGCCAGCAGCAGTTCGGGAGTAAACATTCAGTACTTC,CASSSSGVNIQYF
TRBV28,TRBJ2-7,-,TRBD2,TGTGCCAGCACCGGGACTAGATCCTACGAGCAGTACTTC,CASTGTRSYEQYF